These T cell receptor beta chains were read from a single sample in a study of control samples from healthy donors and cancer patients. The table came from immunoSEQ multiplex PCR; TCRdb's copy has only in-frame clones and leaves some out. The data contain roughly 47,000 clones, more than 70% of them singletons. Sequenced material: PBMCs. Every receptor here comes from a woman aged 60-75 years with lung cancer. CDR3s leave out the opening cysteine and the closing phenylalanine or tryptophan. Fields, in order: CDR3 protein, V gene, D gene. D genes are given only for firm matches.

cdr3_aa: ASSLLGEGRGTTDTQY
v_call: TRBV28
d_call: .

cdr3_aa: ASSQENPLYGYT
v_call: TRBV4-2
d_call: .

cdr3_aa: AFPTGTNTGELF
v_call: TRBV2
d_call: .

cdr3_aa: ASSLNLAGVTEQY
v_call: TRBV28
d_call: TRBD2

cdr3_aa: ASSNPQASHNYGYT
v_call: TRBV28
d_call: .

cdr3_aa: ASSLWQTNNNEQF
v_call: TRBV28
d_call: .

cdr3_aa: ATSDTRTGTSTDTQY
v_call: TRBV24-1
d_call: TRBD1

cdr3_aa: ASSAWTDLYSNQPQH
v_call: TRBV9
d_call: .

cdr3_aa: ASSLGKAGWAEQY
v_call: TRBV7-9
d_call: .

cdr3_aa: ATSGRDSYNEQF
v_call: TRBV24-1
d_call: .

cdr3_aa: AWSVGETQY
v_call: TRBV30
d_call: .

cdr3_aa: ASSVVGSEAF
v_call: TRBV9
d_call: .

cdr3_aa: ASSSGAGGDGYT
v_call: TRBV5-1
d_call: TRBD1

cdr3_aa: ASSHTGYSPLH
v_call: TRBV19
d_call: .

cdr3_aa: ASSWDSDIQY
v_call: TRBV25-1
d_call: TRBD1

cdr3_aa: ASSPGQGTNTEAF
v_call: TRBV5-4
d_call: TRBD1

cdr3_aa: ASSTPGDMNTEAF
v_call: TRBV6-6
d_call: .

cdr3_aa: ATVNRALGNTEAF
v_call: TRBV13
d_call: .

cdr3_aa: ASSYRTQTPYNEQF
v_call: TRBV11-3
d_call: .

cdr3_aa: ATSEPDRGLGYT
v_call: TRBV24-1
d_call: TRBD1

cdr3_aa: ATRVFEGSGYT
v_call: TRBV19
d_call: .

cdr3_aa: ASTPGPHGYEQY
v_call: TRBV5-6
d_call: .

cdr3_aa: ASSTGPYQETQY
v_call: TRBV5-4
d_call: .

cdr3_aa: ASTIGRRTDTQY
v_call: TRBV2
d_call: .

cdr3_aa: ATLSGSEGNTIY
v_call: TRBV10-3
d_call: .

cdr3_aa: ASSPPGSLVEQY
v_call: TRBV2
d_call: .

cdr3_aa: ASSFPQTSGSDSTDTQY
v_call: TRBV9
d_call: TRBD2

cdr3_aa: ASSSSPGRGADTEAF
v_call: TRBV28
d_call: .

cdr3_aa: ASSWGPSTEAF
v_call: TRBV13
d_call: .

cdr3_aa: ATSDSRQDSRQPQH
v_call: TRBV24-1
d_call: .

cdr3_aa: ATSDPGPGQGSTDTQY
v_call: TRBV24-1
d_call: TRBD1

cdr3_aa: SARDGPEQF
v_call: TRBV20-1
d_call: .

cdr3_aa: ASSETDYGYT
v_call: TRBV12-3/TRBV12-4
d_call: .

cdr3_aa: ASSDQGFSYNSPLH
v_call: TRBV25-1
d_call: .

cdr3_aa: ASSGGDYGYT
v_call: TRBV28
d_call: .

cdr3_aa: AWSAGANTEAF
v_call: TRBV30
d_call: .

cdr3_aa: ASREGTSNYGYT
v_call: TRBV2
d_call: .

cdr3_aa: ATYPGPDVGELF
v_call: TRBV5-1
d_call: .

cdr3_aa: ASSLVPNYGYT
v_call: TRBV7-2
d_call: .

cdr3_aa: ASSLVPTGDSNQPQH
v_call: TRBV5-1
d_call: .

cdr3_aa: ASSWWGQPQH
v_call: TRBV6-5
d_call: .

cdr3_aa: ASSPTPGQGSAQY
v_call: TRBV5-1
d_call: TRBD1

cdr3_aa: ASSRQTGGDHEQY
v_call: TRBV5-1
d_call: TRBD1

cdr3_aa: AWSRQGTGNTIY
v_call: TRBV30
d_call: TRBD1

cdr3_aa: ASSPGRANEKLF
v_call: TRBV5-1
d_call: .

cdr3_aa: ASSDFGFSYEQY
v_call: TRBV27
d_call: .

cdr3_aa: ASSSRRGSYGYT
v_call: TRBV5-5
d_call: .

cdr3_aa: ASRKAGGEKLF
v_call: TRBV6-5
d_call: TRBD1

cdr3_aa: ASSLGSVYTEAF
v_call: TRBV5-5
d_call: .

cdr3_aa: ASSAGPAPNYEQY
v_call: TRBV5-6
d_call: .

cdr3_aa: ASSSRGAGDTQY
v_call: TRBV5-1
d_call: .

cdr3_aa: ASSAGLGGTGELF
v_call: TRBV7-3
d_call: TRBD2

cdr3_aa: ASSLLRDQPQH
v_call: TRBV18
d_call: .